This T cell receptor (beta chain) stems from a study of blood T cell repertoires in COVID-19. Study-level background: COVID-19 samples collected from the United States, Italy and Spain covered acute and convalescent phases.

Some clones are missing from TCRdb's copy, which holds only in-frame ones; the method was immunoSEQ multiplex PCR. The data contain 250,000 or so clones, less than 90% of them singletons. This sequence originates from a man aged 55 to 70 with acute or convalescent COVID-19. The sequenced sample was peripheral blood.

CDR3 in DNA: TGTGCCTGGAGTGTACGAGGACAGTACTATGGCTACACCTTC. Protein sequence: CAWSVRGQYYGYTF. This chain joins TRBV30 and TRBJ1-2; D may be TRBD1 (6 bases). V was cut by 0 bases and J by 3 bases, with 11 bases left in between. The CDR3 loop spans 14 amino acids. The germline CDR1 and CDR2 sequences are GTSNPN and SVGIG (reference sequence).